This TCR beta chain was found in a study of T cell repertoires in cytomegalovirus infection. Study-level points and caveats: Clonotypes of TCR beta that were HLA-C-restricted and CMV-specific dominated the ex vivo response.

The CDR3 has 15 residues. Trimming cost V 3 bases and J 2 bases; bases outside gene matches: 4. CDR1 and CDR2 (germline): SGDLS, YYNGEE. Only a few counts were recorded for this clonotype. Its cognate antigen is unknown. In TCRdb, the reads were re-called with MiXCR into one record per CDR3 protein. The sample holds 160,000 or so distinct CDR3 sequences, around 22% seen once. This rearrangement joins TRBV9 to TRBJ1-5; the match to TRBD1 covers 8 bases. The sequenced sample consisted of PBMCs. This TCR was recovered from a human donor in good health (CMV status not recorded). Some clones in this sample may be carry-over from other donors' samples. The CDR3 DNA reads as TGTGCCAGCAGCGAGACAGGGGACGGCAATCAGCCCCAGCATTTT. This encodes CASSETGDGNQPQHF.